The present T cell receptor (beta chain) was sequenced within a study of spatial heterogeneity in lung cancer. The study's findings and limits: Tracking of tumor mutation counts was seen in expanded intratumoral alpha and beta TCR counts. The counts of expanded TCRs, ubiquitous and regional, tracked ubiquitous and regional nonsynonymous mutations, respectively.

Time point meaning: sample taken at primary tumor resection. Donors were roughly 70 untreated early-stage non-small cell lung cancer patients. Tumor, nontumor lung or frozen PBMC supplied whole RNA that was sequenced unsorted. By proportion, this clonotype is medium-sized. Antigen specificity is unknown. In the library, each TCR cDNA molecule bore its own unique molecular identifier. TCRdb re-analysed the 5' RACE reads in MiXCR, keeping a single row per CDR3 protein. The data hold fewer than 20,000 distinct CDR3 sequences, with 6% to 7.5% observed a single time. The CDR3 spans 14 residues. V was pared by 4 bases and J by 3 bases, with 7 bases of the junction left unmatched. Per the germline V gene, CDR1 is SQVTM and CDR2 is ANQGSEA.

The TCR sequence derives from a female donor with early-stage non-small cell lung cancer. The chain couples TRBV29-1 to TRBJ1-2; TRBD1 agrees at 8 bases. The starting material was lung tumor tissue, obtained at surgery. This CDR3 reads CSVGHPGQDYGYTF. The CDR3 DNA is TGCAGCGTTGGACATCCGGGACAGGACTATGGCTACACCTTC.